The present entry profiles one TCR beta chain with its context. Its target is not known. This entry comes from a study of OX40 agonist ivuxolimab in advanced cancers. Turning to the study itself: The patients received ivuxolimab by intravenous route every 2 weeks at 0.01 to 10 mg/kg.

Here immunoSEQ multiplex PCR was the method, and the copy in TCRdb shows in-frame clones only, minus some. The sample has tens of thousands of clones, around 82% seen once. Study findings and constraints: Clonal expansion by week 6 occurred in CD4+ and CD8+ blood T cells (at 0.1 to 3.0 mg/kg).

Sequenced material: CD4+ or CD8+ T cells sorted from blood, taken in a trial of the OX40 agonist ivuxolimab. This sequence originates from an adult with an advanced solid tumor such as melanoma, head and neck, liver or kidney cancer.

Written as DNA, the CDR3 is TGTGCCAGCAGCCCCCAGGTCACAGATACGCAGTATTTT. It encodes CASSPQVTDTQYF. The chain employs TRBV7-2 and TRBJ2-3, with D uncertain. V lost 5 bases and J lost 2, with 8 bases in between. Germline loops: CDR1 SGHTA, CDR2 FQGNSA. This CDR3 has 13 residues.